The present T cell receptor beta chain was sequenced within a study of T cell responses to AZD1222 COVID-19 vaccine. Across the whole study: Second doses at about 4 or about 12 weeks were pooled.

Findings and caveats of the study: The donor cohort was predominantly white British with a female majority, and clonal diversity may have been underestimated. Spike-specific TCR breadth and depth went up after people got two AZD1222 doses.

Turning to this clone: Its matching antigen is unknown.

This CDR3 has 18 amino acids. Germline values: CDR1 MDHEN, CDR2 SYDVKM. V shed 5 bases and J shed 8 bases, with 28 bases lying between them. Assay used: immunoSEQ multiplex PCR; TCRdb lists only in-frame clones, some missing. The table records tens of thousands of clones, approximately 86% of them present only once. The sequences come from peripheral blood, collected on day 0 of AZD1222 vaccination. The TCR comes from an adult in good health. The chain joins TRBV28 to TRBJ2-1, with D tentatively TRBD1 or TRBD2 (5 bases each). The CDR3 protein is CASSLGTAVAPGSDEQFF. The DNA for the CDR3 is TGTGCCAGCAGTCTAGGTACCGCCGTGGCCCCAGGGAGCGATGAGCAGTTCTTC.